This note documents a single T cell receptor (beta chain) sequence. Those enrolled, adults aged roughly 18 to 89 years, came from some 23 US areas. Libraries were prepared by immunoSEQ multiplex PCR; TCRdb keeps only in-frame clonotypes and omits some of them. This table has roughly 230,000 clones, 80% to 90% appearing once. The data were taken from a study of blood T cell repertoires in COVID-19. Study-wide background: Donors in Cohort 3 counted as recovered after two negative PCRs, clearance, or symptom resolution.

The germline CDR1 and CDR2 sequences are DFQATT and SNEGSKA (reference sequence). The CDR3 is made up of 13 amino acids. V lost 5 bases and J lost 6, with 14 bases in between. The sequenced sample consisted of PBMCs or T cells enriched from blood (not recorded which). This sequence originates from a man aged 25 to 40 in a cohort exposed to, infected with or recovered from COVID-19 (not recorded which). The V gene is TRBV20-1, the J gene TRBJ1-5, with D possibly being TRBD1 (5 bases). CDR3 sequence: CSAGGPGGQPQHF. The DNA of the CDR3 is TGCAGTGCTGGTGGGCCCGGGGGTCAGCCCCAGCATTTT.